The 7 T cell receptor beta chains below all came from one sample that was sequenced in a study of blood T cell repertoires in COVID-19. The protocol was immunoSEQ multiplex PCR, while the TCRdb copy is restricted to in-frame clones and leaves out a portion. The sample has over 200,000 clones; about 90% are singletons. The sequencing sample was made of peripheral blood. These TCRs come from a woman between 18 and 29 years old who had recovered from COVID-19.

The V call is TRBV6-5, the J call TRBJ2-3; 7 bases match TRBD2. The V and J ends lost 6 bases and 3 bases, in that order; junction bases with no gene match: 9. Germline CDR1 is MNHEY and CDR2 is SVGAGI. This CDR3 has 15 amino acids. CDR3 region: CASSLVAGETDTQYF. CDR3 nucleotides: TGTGCCAGCAGCCTAGTGGCGGGAGAAACAGATACGCAGTATTTT.

The chain links TRBV7-2 to TRBJ2-2; the match to TRBD2 covers 7 bases. V lost 1 base and J lost 8; bases outside the gene matches: 7. Germline V lookup: CDR1 SGHTA, CDR2 FQGNSA. CDR3 length: 15 residues. The DNA for the CDR3 is TGTGCCAGCAGCTTAGTTGCAGGGAGGGGAGGGGAGCTGTTTTTT. It is translated as CASSLVAGRGGELFF.

The chain carries TRBV4-3 and TRBJ2-1; possibly TRBD2 for D (6 bases). Germline assignment: CDR1 LGHNA and CDR2 YSLEER. The CDR3 extends over 14 amino acids. Trimming pared 3 bases from V and 6 bases from J, leaving 12 bases between. CDR3 protein: CASSQTRLFNEQFF. The CDR3 nucleotides read TGCGCCAGCAGCCAGACTAGACTCTTCAATGAGCAGTTCTTC.

This sequence joins TRBV6-5 and TRBJ1-5; D perhaps matches TRBD1 (5 bases). V lost 1 base and J 1 base, leaving 8 bases between the germline ends. Germline assignment: CDR1 MNHEY and CDR2 SVGAGI. The CDR3 has 15 amino acids. In DNA form, the CDR3 reads TGTGCCAGCAGTTACTATCGGGGGAGCAATCAGCCCCAGCATTTT. This gives the protein CASSYYRGSNQPQHF.

The rearrangement uses TRBV30 and TRBJ1-5, with D maybe TRBD1 (6 bases). Trimming cost V 1 base and J 3 bases, with 10 bases left between them. This CDR3 contains 14 residues. Per the germline V gene, CDR1 is GTSNPN and CDR2 is SVGIG (reference sequence). Written as DNA, the CDR3 is TGTGCCTGGAGTGCAGGGGTCGACAATCAGCCCCAGCATTTT. Protein: CAWSAGVDNQPQHF.

This chain links TRBV24-1 with TRBJ1-5; weak D call: TRBD1 (5 bases). The germline V and J ends were trimmed by 9 bases and 0 bases, with 11 bases remaining between them. The germline V gene has CDR1 KGHDR and CDR2 SFDVKD. This CDR3 has 14 residues. The CDR3 protein is CATQGRDSNQPQHF. In nucleotides, the CDR3 is TGTGCCACCCAGGGCAGGGATAGCAATCAGCCCCAGCATTTT.

V usage is TRBV5-6 and J usage is TRBJ1-2; tentatively, D is TRBD1 (6 bases). V gave up 2 bases and J gave up 8 bases, with 13 bases separating them. CDR1 is SGHDT and CDR2 is YYEEEE in the germline V gene. The CDR3 runs 13 residues. Here the CDR3 reads CASSFPGTGGYTF. The CDR3 DNA is TGTGCCAGCAGCTTCCCAGGAACAGGGGGCTACACCTTC.